Here is one T cell receptor beta chain with its context. In this sample, this clone turned up once. It lacks a known antigen. Base quality data are lacking; no much larger clone is found one base away. This sample stems from a study of T cell responses to AZD1222 COVID-19 vaccine (dated by TCRdb to the early 2020s). Study-wide context: TCR sequencing was performed for about 240 trial participants, of whom some 200 were given two doses of AZD1222 and around 25 were given two doses of MenACWY control vaccine. Trial participants were enrolled by age into subgroups of 18-55, 56-69 and 70-plus years, and 148, 28 and 57 TCR-sequenced participants, respectively, were included in these subgroups.

The paper as a whole reports these results and caveats: Conclusions about previously exposed vaccinees are limited because only a handful of AZD1222 recipients were SARS-CoV-2 seropositive at baseline. Vaccine-associated CD4 TCRs spanned the whole spike protein, with dominant responses in regions 160-218 and 743-854. No day 14 peak-response samples were available, so repertoires were characterized only after the peak T cell response. In the small 56-69-year group, the increase in depth fell short of significance, most likely because of low power. After two AZD1222 doses, both the breadth and the depth of spike-specific TCRs were significantly higher than at day 0 and than in MenACWY recipients. Nearly half of unique spike-specific TCRs reportedly recognized epitopes outside regions mutated in the B.1.351 and B.1.1.7 variants. Participants were mostly white British, with more females than males. The authors suggested clonal diversity may have been underestimated.

The CDR3 regions of human TCRbeta chains were subjected to immunosequencing. The authors' pipeline ran thus. TCRs in the repertoires were compared against a reference library of SARS-CoV-2-specific TCRs that had been generated with the MIRA antigen-specificity platform. Breadth was defined as the fraction of unique TCRs that were SARS-CoV-2-associated, and depth was defined as the fraction of total T cells that were SARS-CoV-2-associated. Each spike-specific TCR was assigned to its reactive spike region and to a CD4 or CD8 class using the MIRA data. Log10-transformed breadth and depth values were compared by one-way ANOVA with Sidak's multiple comparisons tests. Here the immuneACCESS table is served through TCRdb, limited to in-frame sequences with V and J called. Missing clones are a known gap in these copies; in checked studies unresolved V genes cover under half, and the rest lacks a known reason. From that table come the V and J calls and clone size; the DNA was used to work out D and trimming. This sample lists 140,000 to 150,000 clones; roughly 80% were detected once. The ten largest make up roughly 4.5% of the sample.

According to the study, the label for this sample's time point signals: baseline before first vaccination. The sample's treatment or condition label, in plain terms: meningococcal conjugate vaccine given as trial control. The vaccinee samples were drawn from two UK trials, COV001 and COV002, one of which was a single-blind randomized controlled phase 2/3 trial testing AZD1222 (ChAdOx1 nCoV-19) in healthy adults. Trial participant PBMC samples were collected at day 0 and day 28 after the second dose for TCRbeta chain sequencing. The sample in question was peripheral blood, obtained on day 0 of MenACWY control vaccination. The origin of this receptor is an adult in good health.

This receptor has the CDR3 CASSYKADLGYTF. The base sequence is TGTGCCAGCTCATATAAGGCTGATTTAGGCTACACCTTC. The chain is assembled from TRBV18 and TRBJ1-2, with no confidently assigned D gene. V loses 5 bases, J loses 8 bases, and the germline ends lie 15 bases apart. Per the germline V gene, KGHSH is the CDR1 and LQKENI is the CDR2. The CDR3 numbers 13 residues from cysteine through phenylalanine. Only the CDR3 DNA stays, 39 bases, in frame from base 1.